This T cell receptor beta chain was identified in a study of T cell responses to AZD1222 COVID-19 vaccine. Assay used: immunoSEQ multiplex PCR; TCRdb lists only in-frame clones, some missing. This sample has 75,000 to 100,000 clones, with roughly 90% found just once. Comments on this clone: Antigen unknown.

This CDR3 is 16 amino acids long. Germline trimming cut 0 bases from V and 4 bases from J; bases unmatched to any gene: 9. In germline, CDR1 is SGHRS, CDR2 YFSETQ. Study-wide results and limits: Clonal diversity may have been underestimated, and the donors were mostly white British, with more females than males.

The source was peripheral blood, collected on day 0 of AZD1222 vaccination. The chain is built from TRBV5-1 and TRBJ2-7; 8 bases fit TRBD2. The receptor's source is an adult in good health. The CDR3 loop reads CASSLGAAGESYEQYF. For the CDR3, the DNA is TGCGCCAGCAGCTTGGGGGCAGCGGGAGAAAGTTACGAGCAGTACTTC.